Shown below are 32 T cell receptor beta chains from a single sample sequenced in a study of T cells in Graves' hyperthyroidism and ophthalmopathy. TCR beta CDR3 regions were amplified from RNA. The primer set for the first-round RT-PCR of the TCR CDR3 was HTBI. TCRdb redid the calling of the multiplex PCR reads with MiXCR, one entry per CDR3 protein. The sample contains 400,000 to 550,000 distinct CDR3 sequences, around a quarter of which appear only once. The material sequenced was blood. Receptors were obtained from a woman in her twenties or thirties with Graves' ophthalmopathy.

There are many counts of this clonotype. The chain is built from TRBV6-2 or TRBV6-3 and TRBJ1-1; weak D call: TRBD1 (6 bases). Germline CDR1 reads MNHEY; CDR2 reads SVGEGT. With 4 bases removed from V and 6 bases from J, the gap between germline ends came to 21 bases. CDR3 size: 16 residues. CDR3 sequence: CASSFLDSRGIPEAFF. The CDR3 nucleotides read TGTGCCAGCAGTTTCCTGGACAGCCGAGGTATACCTGAAGCTTTCTTT.

In this sample, this clonotype turned up many times. The chain combines TRBV20-1 with TRBJ1-5; D is possibly TRBD1 (5 bases). The CDR3 contains 14 residues. The V end was cut by 3 bases, the J end by 5 bases, with 14 bases between. Germline lookup yields CDR1 DFQATT and CDR2 SNEGSKA (reference sequence). CDR3 sequence: CSASFGQGDQPQHF. The CDR3 nucleotides read TGCAGTGCTAGTTTTGGCCAGGGAGATCAGCCCCAGCATTTT.

This clonotype was found many times. The V gene is TRBV5-1, the J gene TRBJ1-5; possibly TRBD1 for D (6 bases). The CDR3 has 13 residues. V lost 6 bases and J 5 bases, leaving 12 bases between the germline ends. Germline lookup yields CDR1 SGHRS and CDR2 YFSETQ. The CDR3 DNA reads as TGCGCCAGCAATATATCAGGGGATCAGCCCCAGCATTTT. Protein product: CASNISGDQPQHF. The complete variable domain, with remaining parts taken from reference TRBV5-1 and TRBJ1-5, reads KAGVTQTPRYLIKTRGQQVTLSCSPISGHRSVSWYQQTPGQGLQFLFEYFSETQRNKGNFPGRFSGRQFSNSRSEMNVSTLELGDSALYLCASNISGDQPQHFGDGTRLSIL.

V and J are TRBV7-2 and TRBJ1-1; no reliable D call. The CDR3 spans 15 residues. CDR1 and CDR2 (germline): SGHTA, FQGNSA. V was clipped by 5 bases and J by 1 base, with 14 bases between them. CDR3 nucleotide sequence: TGTGCCAGCAGCACACATCCGCCGGGGAACACTGAAGCTTTCTTT. Residues: CASSTHPPGNTEAFF.

This clonotype was seen ten or more times. The rearrangement joins TRBV12-3 or TRBV12-4 to TRBJ1-2; maybe TRBD1 (5 bases). Trimming stripped 7 bases from V and 7 bases from J, with 10 bases between. The CDR3 runs 11 residues. The CDR3 sequence: CASKGRGGYTF. The CDR3 nucleotides are TGTGCCAGCAAAGGGAGGGGTGGCTACACCTTC.

With regard to this clonotype: This may be a read error, as it is one base from a much larger clone. The J gene is TRBJ1-1, the V gene TRBV20-1, with a possible D match to TRBD1 (5 bases). CDR1 is DFQATT and CDR2 is SNEGSKA in the germline V gene (reference sequence). There are 14 residues in the CDR3. The CDR3: CIASGGGRAVEAFF. The CDR3 DNA reads TGCATTGCTAGTGGGGGGGGTAGGGCGGTTGAAGCTTTCTTT.

This clonotype came up a few times. J is TRBJ1-5 and V is TRBV28; D unresolved. Per the germline V gene, CDR1 is MDHEN and CDR2 is SYDVKM. The CDR3 runs to 14 residues. Deletions cut 7 bases from V and 6 bases from J, with 16 bases between. CDR3 nucleotide sequence: TGTGCCAGCATCACAACGGGAGGCGTTCAGCCCCAGCATTTT. This encodes CASITTGGVQPQHF.

The chain combines TRBV12-3 or TRBV12-4 with TRBJ1-1; D remains ambiguous. V lost 5 bases and J lost 4, with 11 bases in between. CDR3 length: 13 amino acids. DNA for the CDR3: TGTGCCAGCAGTCTCCCCTTTCGCACTGAAGCTTTCTTT. Its protein is CASSLPFRTEAFF.

This clonotype has ten or more counts. This sequence joins TRBV25-1 and TRBJ1-1; D ambiguous. V dropped 4 bases and J dropped 3 bases, with 9 bases sitting between them. CDR1 is MGHDK and CDR2 is SYGVNS in the germline V gene. The CDR3 extends over 13 amino acids. CDR3 sequence reads: CASSGDPDTEAFF. For the CDR3, the DNA is TGTGCCAGCAGTGGGGATCCAGACACTGAAGCTTTCTTT.

This clonotype was picked up many times. The CDR3 DNA is TGTGCCAGCAGCCTATCCCCGGGGGGAAATTACGAGCAGTACTTC. Its protein product is CASSLSPGGNYEQYF. The chain joins TRBV7-8 to TRBJ2-7; 7 bases agree with TRBD2. The V and J ends lost 5 bases and 4 bases, in that order; junction bases with no gene match: 11. This CDR3 spans 15 amino acids. Germline CDR1 is SGHVS and CDR2 is FQNEAQ.

This clonotype was seen repeatedly, ten times or more. A clone one base away is much larger, so this may be a read error. J is TRBJ2-5 and V is TRBV20-1; either TRBD1 or TRBD2 may supply D (5 bases each). V was clipped by 1 base and J by 5 bases, with 5 bases between them. CDR1 DFQATT and CDR2 SNEGSKA come from the germline V gene (reference sequence). The length of the CDR3 is 11 residues. In nucleotides, the CDR3 is TGCAGTGCTAGAGGGGACGAGACCCAGTACTTC. This sequence encodes CSARGDETQYF.

This chain links TRBV28 with TRBJ2-7, with D possibly matching TRBD1 (5 bases). The germline V gene has CDR1 MDHEN and CDR2 SYDVKM. The CDR3 has 14 amino acids. Between the trimmed V and J ends, which lost 3 bases and 1 base, there was a span of 10 bases. The CDR3 DNA is TGTGCCAGCAGTTTTAACAGGAATTCCTACGAGCAGTACTTC. It is translated as CASSFNRNSYEQYF.

This clonotype was counted many times. V and J are TRBV30 and TRBJ1-5, with TRBD1 matching over 9 bases. V trimming: 4 bases; J trimming: 3 bases; junction bases outside the gene matches: 13. The CDR3 extends over 17 amino acids. CDR1 is GTSNPN and CDR2 is SVGIG in the germline V gene (reference sequence). CDR3 sequence: CAWNPGQGIMNNQPQHF. CDR3 DNA sequence: TGTGCCTGGAATCCGGGACAGGGAATTATGAACAATCAGCCCCAGCATTTT.

The V and J genes are TRBV3-1 and TRBJ2-2, with D maybe TRBD2 (6 bases). The germline CDR1 and CDR2 sequences are LGHDT and YNNKEL (reference sequence). The CDR3 extends over 17 amino acids. Trimming pared 4 bases from V and 4 bases from J, leaving 19 bases between. DNA of the CDR3: TGTGCCAGCAGCCGAAACCGGGACTCAGGATCCACCGGGGAGCTGTTTTTT. Translated: CASSRNRDSGSTGELFF.

The chain recombines TRBV7-9 with TRBJ1-5; 9 bases are shared with TRBD1. CDR1 is SEHNR, CDR2 FQNEAQ, per germline (reference sequence). The CDR3 consists of 14 residues. After removal of 5 bases from V and 7 bases from J, the junction contained 6 bases not matched to a gene. The CDR3 DNA sequence: TGTGCCAGCAGCCTCGACAGGGGGAGGCAGCCCCAGCATTTT. Protein: CASSLDRGRQPQHF.

The CDR3 DNA reads as TGTGCCAGCAGTTACGCCGGAGGCATTCTGCCCCAGCATTTT. Amino acid sequence: CASSYAGGILPQHF. This chain links TRBV6-5 with TRBJ1-5, with D hard to call. The CDR3 covers 14 residues. With 2 bases removed from V and 9 bases from J, the gap between germline ends came to 14 bases. The germline V gene has CDR1 MNHEY and CDR2 SVGAGI.

Many counts were recorded for this clonotype. The CDR3 sequence: CAWSDGTGRNQPQHF. For the CDR3, the DNA is TGTGCCTGGAGTGACGGGACAGGGAGAAATCAGCCCCAGCATTTT. V and J are TRBV30 and TRBJ1-5; TRBD1 agrees at 9 bases. With 1 base clipped from V and 4 bases from J, the junction kept 5 bases outside the gene matches. This CDR3 comprises 15 residues. Per the germline V gene, CDR1 is GTSNPN and CDR2 is SVGIG (reference sequence). The whole variable domain, filled in from reference TRBV30 and TRBJ1-5, reads SQTIHQWPATLVQPVGSPLSLECTVEGTSNPNLYWYRQAAGRGLQLLFYSVGIGQISSEVPQNLSASRPQDRQFILSSKKLLLSDSGFYLCAWSDGTGRNQPQHFGDGTRLSIL.

V and J are TRBV2 and TRBJ2-5; D is uncertain. Trimming removed 1 base at V and 3 bases at J, with 6 bases between. Per the germline V gene, CDR1 is SNHLY and CDR2 is FYNNEI. The CDR3 totals 13 residues. CDR3 region: CASSEGTEETQYF. CDR3 nucleotides: TGTGCCAGCAGTGAAGGTACCGAAGAGACCCAGTACTTC.

This clonotype was seen at least ten times. Since a much larger clone is just one base distant, this may be a read error. This chain joins TRBV12-3 or TRBV12-4 and TRBJ1-1, with unresolved D. Trimming removed 4 bases from V and 6 bases from J, with 12 bases in between. The CDR3 is made up of 13 amino acids. In nucleotides, the CDR3 is TGTGCCAGCAGTTATGACGGGTGGCCTGAAGCTTTCTTT. This sequence encodes CASSYDGWPEAFF.

The V gene is TRBV4-1, the J gene TRBJ2-6; possibly TRBD1 for D (7 bases). Germline assignment: CDR1 MGHRA and CDR2 YSYEKL. V shed 0 bases and J shed 0 bases, with 18 bases lying between them. CDR3 size: 20 residues. Written as DNA, the CDR3 is TGCGCCAGCAGCCAAGATAGGGGGCAGGGAGGTCTCTCTGGGGCCAACGTCCTGACTTTC. This translates into CASSQDRGQGGLSGANVLTF.

This clonotype was seen at least ten times. The chain uses TRBV14 and TRBJ2-2; D unresolved. This CDR3 is 16 amino acids long. Trimming left V 1 base short and J 1 base short, with 10 bases between. The germline gives CDR1 SGHDN, CDR2 FVKESK. CDR3 in amino acids: CASSQARAQNTGELFF. CDR3 sequence (DNA): TGTGCCAGCAGCCAAGCCCGGGCCCAGAACACCGGGGAGCTGTTTTTT.

Details on this clonotype: Germline and junction disagree at one end, which may indicate a read error. The chain has TRBV29-1 and TRBJ2-5; 7 bases map to TRBD1. Germline V lookup: CDR1 SQVTM, CDR2 ANQGSEA. This CDR3 is 13 amino acids long. CDR3 coding DNA: TGCAGCGTACAAAAGGGGGCTTGGGAGATCCAGTACTTC. Translating gives CSVQKGAWEIQYF.

This clonotype showed up many times. The chain is built from TRBV9 and TRBJ2-5, with 8 bases identical to TRBD1. This CDR3 is built from 15 residues. Germline V gene data show CDR1 as SGDLS and CDR2 as YYNGEE. V shed 0 bases, J shed 0 bases, and the junction held 1 base outside the gene matches. The DNA for the CDR3 is TGTGCCAGCAGCGTAGAGGACAGGGACCAAGAGACCCAGTACTTC. Its protein is CASSVEDRDQETQYF.

The V gene is TRBV28, the J gene TRBJ2-7; TRBD2 matches 7 bases. Germline values: CDR1 MDHEN, CDR2 SYDVKM. With V trimmed by 2 bases and J by 2 bases, 9 bases remained unmatched. This CDR3 region has 16 residues. CDR3 in DNA: TGTGCCAGCAGTTTAATCAGCGGGAAGCGAGCCTACGAGCAGTACTTC. Encoded protein: CASSLISGKRAYEQYF.

This clonotype was counted at least ten times. The J gene is TRBJ1-1, the V gene TRBV11-2; no reliable D call. The germline CDR1 and CDR2 sequences are SGHAT and FQNNGV. This CDR3 is 15 amino acids long. V dropped 3 bases and J dropped 0 bases, with 11 bases sitting between them. CDR3 in amino acids: CASSFEKDLNTEAFF. The CDR3 bases are TGTGCCAGCAGCTTCGAGAAGGATTTGAACACTGAAGCTTTCTTT.

The chain uses TRBV2 and TRBJ2-5; D may be TRBD1 (5 bases). V was clipped by 6 bases and J by 6 bases, with 14 bases between them. The CDR3 is made up of 13 amino acids. Per germline, CDR1 SNHLY and CDR2 FYNNEI. CDR3: CASSLDIVKTQYF. The CDR3 DNA reads TGTGCCAGCAGCCTGGACATTGTCAAGACCCAGTACTTC.

This clonotype has more than one count but fewer than ten. The chain employs TRBV16 and TRBJ2-1, with 8 bases fitting TRBD2. From germline, CDR1 is KGHSY and CDR2 FQNENV. After removal of 4 bases from V and 0 bases from J, the junction contained 5 bases not matched to a gene. The CDR3 totals 16 residues. CDR3 amino acids: CASSLSGGGSYNEQFF. The CDR3 region has the DNA TGTGCCAGCAGCCTAAGCGGGGGCGGCTCCTACAATGAGCAGTTCTTC.

This clonotype was detected many times. This chain uses TRBV6-5 with TRBJ2-2; TRBD2 matches 8 bases. V shed 2 bases and J 4 bases; nucleotides not matched to a gene: 3. The CDR3 runs 15 residues. Germline-derived CDR1 and CDR2 are MNHEY and SVGAGI. The CDR3, as DNA: TGTGCCAGCAGTTACAGGGGACTAGTCACCGGGGAGCTGTTTTTT. Its translation is CASSYRGLVTGELFF.

The table lists this clonotype with many counts. CDR3 residues: CASTVRQGGTTEAFF. DNA for the CDR3: TGTGCCAGCACCGTTCGACAGGGAGGGACCACTGAAGCTTTCTTT. The chain links TRBV6-1 to TRBJ1-1; 7 positions agree with TRBD1. The germline V gene encodes CDR1 MNHNS and CDR2 SASEGT. The CDR3 consists of 15 residues. J lost 4 bases, V lost 7 bases, and 12 bases had no gene match.

The chain combines TRBV3-1 with TRBJ2-5, with D unclear. Germline V lookup: CDR1 LGHDT, CDR2 YNNKEL (reference sequence). This CDR3 has 17 residues. The germline V and J ends were trimmed by 1 base and 0 bases, with 15 bases remaining between them. The CDR3 nucleotides are TGTGCCAGCAGCCAAGTATTCACTCCGGGCTACCAAGAGACCCAGTACTTC. It encodes CASSQVFTPGYQETQYF.

This clonotype turned up a few times. The chain has TRBV7-2 and TRBJ1-5; 7 nucleotides line up with TRBD1. V was pared by 5 bases and J by 4 bases, with 8 bases of the junction left unmatched. The CDR3 consists of 15 residues. Germline lookup yields CDR1 SGHTA and CDR2 FQGNSA. Here the CDR3 reads CASSTEGGRNQPQHF. The CDR3 coding sequence is TGTGCCAGCAGCACGGAAGGGGGCCGGAATCAGCCCCAGCATTTT.

This clonotype was detected many times. The chain recombines TRBV14 with TRBJ1-1, with no clear D. The V end was cut by 4 bases, the J end by 3 bases, with 9 bases between. The CDR3 is 13 residues long. Per the germline V gene, CDR1 is SGHDN and CDR2 is FVKESK. The CDR3 DNA follows: TGTGCCAGCAGCCTCCTGGGTGACACTGAAGCTTTCTTT. Translation gives CASSLLGDTEAFF.